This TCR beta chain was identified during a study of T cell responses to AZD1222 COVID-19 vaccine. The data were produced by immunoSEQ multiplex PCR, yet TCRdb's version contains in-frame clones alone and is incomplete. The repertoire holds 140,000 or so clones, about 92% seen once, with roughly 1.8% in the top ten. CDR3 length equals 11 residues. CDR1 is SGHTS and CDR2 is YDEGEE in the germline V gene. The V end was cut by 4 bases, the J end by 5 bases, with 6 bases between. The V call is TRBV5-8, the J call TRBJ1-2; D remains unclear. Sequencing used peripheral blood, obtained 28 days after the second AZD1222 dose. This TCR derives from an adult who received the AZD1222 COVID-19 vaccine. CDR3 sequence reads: CASSLAYGYTF. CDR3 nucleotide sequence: TGTGCCAGCAGCCTGGCATATGGCTACACCTTC.